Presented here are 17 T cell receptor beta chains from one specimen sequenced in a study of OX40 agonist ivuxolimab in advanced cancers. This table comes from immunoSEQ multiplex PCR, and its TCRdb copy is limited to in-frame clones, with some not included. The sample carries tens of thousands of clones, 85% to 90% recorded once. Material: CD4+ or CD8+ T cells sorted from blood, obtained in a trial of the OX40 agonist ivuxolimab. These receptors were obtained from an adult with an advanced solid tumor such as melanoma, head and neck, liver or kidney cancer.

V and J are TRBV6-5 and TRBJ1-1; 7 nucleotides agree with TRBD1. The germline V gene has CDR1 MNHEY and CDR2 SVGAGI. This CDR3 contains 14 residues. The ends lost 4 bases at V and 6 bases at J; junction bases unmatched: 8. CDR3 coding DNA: TGTGCCAGCAGTTGGGCAGACAGGGTCCCTGAAGCTTTCTTT. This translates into CASSWADRVPEAFF.

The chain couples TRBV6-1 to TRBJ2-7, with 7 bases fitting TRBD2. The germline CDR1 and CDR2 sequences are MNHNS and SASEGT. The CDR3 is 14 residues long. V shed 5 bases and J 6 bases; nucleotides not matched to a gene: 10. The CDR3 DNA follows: TGTGCCAGCAGTTATATTGCGGGAGAGGGCGAGCAGTACTTC. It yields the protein CASSYIAGEGEQYF.

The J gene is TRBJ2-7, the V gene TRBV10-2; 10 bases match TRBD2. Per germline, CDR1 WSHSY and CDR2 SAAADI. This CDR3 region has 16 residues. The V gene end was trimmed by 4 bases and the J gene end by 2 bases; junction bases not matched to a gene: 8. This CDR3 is CASSGLRLAGAYEQYF. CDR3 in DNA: TGCGCCAGCAGTGGGCTCCGGCTAGCGGGAGCCTACGAGCAGTACTTC.

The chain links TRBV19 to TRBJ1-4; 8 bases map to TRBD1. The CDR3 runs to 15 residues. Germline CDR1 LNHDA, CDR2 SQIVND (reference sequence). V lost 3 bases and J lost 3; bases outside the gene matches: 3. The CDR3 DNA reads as TGTGCCAGTAGTATCGAGACAGGGGCTAATGAAAAACTGTTTTTT. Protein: CASSIETGANEKLFF.

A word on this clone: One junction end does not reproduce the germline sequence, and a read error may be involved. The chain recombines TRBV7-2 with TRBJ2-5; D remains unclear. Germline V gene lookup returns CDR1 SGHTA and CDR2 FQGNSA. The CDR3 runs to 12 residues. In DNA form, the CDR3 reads TGTGCCGGCAGCTTTTTTCAAGAGACCCAGTACTTC. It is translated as CAGSFFQETQYF.

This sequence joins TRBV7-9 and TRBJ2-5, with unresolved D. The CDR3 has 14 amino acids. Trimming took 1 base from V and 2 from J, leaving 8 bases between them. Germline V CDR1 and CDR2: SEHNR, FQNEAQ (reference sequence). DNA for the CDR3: TGTGCCAGCAGCTTAGGGCAGGTACAAGAGACCCAGTACTTC. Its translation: CASSLGQVQETQYF.

CDR3 in DNA: TGTGCCAGCAGCGTAGTTCCCCCGGCGGGAGGGCCTAACGCTGGGGCCAACGTCCTGACTTTC. This gives the protein CASSVVPPAGGPNAGANVLTF. This chain connects TRBV9 to TRBJ2-6, with 9 positions matching TRBD2. Trimming cost V 0 bases and J 2 bases; bases outside gene matches: 15. The CDR3 has 21 amino acids. CDR1 is SGDLS and CDR2 is YYNGEE in the germline V gene.

The CDR3 loop is CSVAEGYEQYF. CDR3 sequence (DNA): TGCAGCGTTGCAGAGGGCTACGAGCAGTACTTC. This chain uses TRBV29-1 with TRBJ2-5, with D possibly TRBD2 on 5 matching bases. The J call may be incorrect, as the DNA end agrees better with TRBJ2-7. Germline CDR1 SQVTM, CDR2 ANQGSEA. The CDR3 length is 11 residues.

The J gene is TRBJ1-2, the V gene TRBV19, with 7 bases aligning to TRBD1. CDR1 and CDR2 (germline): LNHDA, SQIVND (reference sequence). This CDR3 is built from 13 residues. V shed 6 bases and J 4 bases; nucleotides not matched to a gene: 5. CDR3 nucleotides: TGTGCCAGTAGGAGGACAGGCGTCTATGGCTACACCTTC. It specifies CASRRTGVYGYTF.

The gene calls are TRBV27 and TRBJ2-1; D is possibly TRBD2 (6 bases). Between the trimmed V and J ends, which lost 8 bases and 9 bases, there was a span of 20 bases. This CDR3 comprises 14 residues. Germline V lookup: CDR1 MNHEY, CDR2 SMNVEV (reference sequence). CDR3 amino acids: CASGPAGRTSEQFF. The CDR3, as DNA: TGTGCCAGCGGTCCGGCAGGGAGGACCAGTGAGCAGTTCTTC.

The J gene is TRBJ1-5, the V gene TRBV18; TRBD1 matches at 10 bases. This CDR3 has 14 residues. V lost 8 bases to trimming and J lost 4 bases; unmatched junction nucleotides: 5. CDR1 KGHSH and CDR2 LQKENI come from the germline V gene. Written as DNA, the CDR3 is TGTGCCAGCGCGAGGGACAGGGGAAATCAGCCCCAGCATTTT. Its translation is CASARDRGNQPQHF. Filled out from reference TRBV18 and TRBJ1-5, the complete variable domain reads NAGVMQNPRHLVRRRGQEARLRCSPMKGHSHVYWYRQLPEEGLKFMVYLQKENIIDESGMPKERFSAEFPKEGPSILRIQQVVRGDSAAYFCASARDRGNQPQHFGDGTRLSIL.

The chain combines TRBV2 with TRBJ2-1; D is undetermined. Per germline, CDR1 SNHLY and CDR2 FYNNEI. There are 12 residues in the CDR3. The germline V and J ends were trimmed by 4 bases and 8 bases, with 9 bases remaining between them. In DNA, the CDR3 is TGTGCCAGCAGTGTAATGGGATATGAGCAGTTCTTC. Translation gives CASSVMGYEQFF.

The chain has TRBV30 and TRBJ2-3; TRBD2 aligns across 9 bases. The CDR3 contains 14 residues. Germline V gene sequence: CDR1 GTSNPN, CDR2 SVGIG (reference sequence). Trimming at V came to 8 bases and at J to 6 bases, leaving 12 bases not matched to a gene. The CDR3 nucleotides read TGTGCCAGGGGCGAAGCGGGAGGATCTGATACGCAGTATTTT. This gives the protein CARGEAGGSDTQYF.

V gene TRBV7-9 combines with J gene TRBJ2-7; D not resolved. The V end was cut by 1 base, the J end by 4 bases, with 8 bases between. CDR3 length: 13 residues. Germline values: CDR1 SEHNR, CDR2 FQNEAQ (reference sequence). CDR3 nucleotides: TGTGCCAGCAGCTTAGGTTATGCTTACGAGCAGTACTTC. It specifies CASSLGYAYEQYF. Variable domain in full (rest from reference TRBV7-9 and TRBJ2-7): DTGVSQNPRHKITKRGQNVTFRCDPISEHNRLYWYRQTLGQGPEFLTYFQNEAQLEKSRLLSDRFSAERPKGSFSTLEIQRTEQGDSAMYLCASSLGYAYEQYFGPGTRLTVT.

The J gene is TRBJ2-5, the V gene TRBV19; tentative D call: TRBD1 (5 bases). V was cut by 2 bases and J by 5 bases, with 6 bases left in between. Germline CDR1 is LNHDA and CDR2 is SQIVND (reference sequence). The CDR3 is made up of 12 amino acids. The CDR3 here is CASSINRETQYF. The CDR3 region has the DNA TGTGCCAGTAGTATAAACAGGGAGACCCAGTACTTC.

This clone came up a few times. The CDR3 loop reads CAISESPTSGDQETQYF. The CDR3 DNA is TGTGCCATCAGTGAGTCGCCTACCTCTGGGGACCAAGAGACCCAGTACTTC. J is TRBJ2-5 and V is TRBV10-3, with unresolved D. This CDR3 is 17 amino acids long. Deletions cut 0 bases from V and 0 bases from J, with 14 bases between. Germline V lookup: CDR1 ENHRY, CDR2 SYGVKD.

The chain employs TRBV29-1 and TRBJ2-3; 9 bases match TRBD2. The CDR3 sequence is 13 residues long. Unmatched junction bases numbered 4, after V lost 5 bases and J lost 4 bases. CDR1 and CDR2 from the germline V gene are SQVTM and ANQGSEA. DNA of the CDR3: TGCAGCGTTTTAAGCGGGAGGCCAGATACGCAGTATTTT. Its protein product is CSVLSGRPDTQYF.